The 24 T cell receptor beta chains presented below share a single source sample, sequenced in a study of cytomegalovirus exposure and HLA in healthy donors. 60 Vbeta and 13 Jbeta primers were used in PCR. TCRdb's table, derived via immunoSEQ multiplex PCR, lists solely in-frame clones and lacks some. The sample records 95,000 to 110,000 clones, 76% being singletons. Sequencing input: PBMCs. The source is a man between 18 and 35 years old in good health and CMV-seronegative.

The chain has TRBV18 and TRBJ2-5; TRBD1 matches at 7 bases. CDR1 is KGHSH, CDR2 LQKENI, per germline. The trim removed 2 bases at V and 5 bases at J, leaving 5 bases unmatched. The CDR3 runs 14 residues. CDR3 bases: TGTGCCAGCTCACCAAAGGGGGCGGTGGAGACCCAGTACTTC. This encodes CASSPKGAVETQYF.

The chain couples TRBV7-2 to TRBJ2-3, with D possibly TRBD2 on 7 matching bases. The CDR3 contains 16 residues. V was cut by 4 bases and J by 4 bases, with 18 bases left in between. The V gene's germline CDR1 is SGHTA and CDR2 FQGNSA. The CDR3 bases are TGTGCCAGCAGCTCTACGACAGGACTAGTGGCAGATACGCAGTATTTT. It translates to CASSSTTGLVADTQYF.

The gene calls are TRBV28 and TRBJ2-7, with 10 bases identical to TRBD2. The CDR3 sequence is 16 residues long. Trimming took 6 bases from V and 1 from J; bases not matched to a gene: 9. Germline CDR1 and CDR2: MDHEN and SYDVKM. The chain's CDR3 is CASSRSLAGYSYEQYF. The CDR3 DNA sequence: TGTGCCAGCAGCCGATCACTAGCGGGGTATTCCTACGAGCAGTACTTC. The entire variable domain, with the rest obtained from reference TRBV28 and TRBJ2-7, is as follows: DVKVTQSSRYLVKRTGEKVFLECVQDMDHENMFWYRQDPGLGLRLIYFSYDVKMKEKGDIPEGYSVSREKKERFSLILESASTNQTSMYLCASSRSLAGYSYEQYFGPGTRLTVT.

This chain links TRBV5-1 with TRBJ2-1; possibly TRBD2 for D (5 bases). Looked up from germline, CDR1 is SGHRS and CDR2 is YFSETQ. There are 16 residues in the CDR3. With 1 base removed from V and 0 bases from J, the gap between germline ends came to 11 bases. CDR3 sequence reads: CASSLLMGSSYNEQFF. CDR3 nucleotides: TGCGCCAGCAGCTTGTTGATGGGGAGCTCCTACAATGAGCAGTTCTTC.

This chain links TRBV5-6 with TRBJ1-2, with D possibly matching TRBD1 (6 bases). Per the germline V gene, CDR1 is SGHDT and CDR2 is YYEEEE. The CDR3 totals 16 residues. Trimming took 2 bases from V and 7 from J, leaving 21 bases between them. The CDR3 protein is CASSLGSQGFYSGYTF. The CDR3 nucleotides read TGTGCCAGCAGCTTAGGCTCCCAGGGGTTTTACTCTGGCTACACCTTC. Variable domain in full (rest from reference TRBV5-6 and TRBJ1-2): DAGVTQSPTHLIKTRGQQVTLRCSPKSGHDTVSWYQQALGQGPQFIFQYYEEEERQRGNFPDRFSGHQFPNYSSELNVNALLLGDSALYLCASSLGSQGFYSGYTFGSGTRLTVV.

The chain recombines TRBV7-2 with TRBJ1-2; D gene ambiguous. This CDR3 is built from 17 residues. The V and J ends lost 1 base and 6 bases respectively, with 21 bases between them. The germline V gene has CDR1 SGHTA and CDR2 FQGNSA. The CDR3 loop is CASSLDRGSMRFDGYTF. In DNA, the CDR3 is TGTGCCAGCAGCTTAGATCGGGGATCAATGCGGTTTGATGGCTACACCTTC.

The table lists this clone with a few counts. The J gene is TRBJ2-7, the V gene TRBV7-2; D not certain. The CDR3 totals 13 residues. CDR1 is SGHTA, CDR2 FQGNSA, per germline. Trimming left V 2 bases short and J 7 bases short, with 12 bases between. CDR3 loop: CASSLRVSPEQYF. As DNA, the CDR3 is TGTGCCAGCAGCTTACGGGTTTCCCCAGAGCAGTACTTC.

Concerning this clone itself: One junction end does not reproduce the germline sequence, and a read error may be involved. The same CDR3 arises from other DNA sequences in this sample as well. The chain combines TRBV7-9 with TRBJ1-6; D perhaps matches TRBD1 (5 bases). In germline, CDR1 is SEHNR, CDR2 FQNEAQ (reference sequence). The CDR3 consists of 14 residues. CDR3 bases: TGCGCCAGCAGCTCGACTGGGGGGGATTCACCCCTCCACTTT. It is translated as CASSSTGGDSPLHF. Using reference TRBV7-9 and TRBJ1-6 for the parts outside the CDR3, the full variable domain is DTGVSQNPRHKITKRGQNVTFRCDPISEHNRLYWYRQTLGQGPEFLTYFQNEAQLEKSRLLSDRFSAERPKGSFSTLEIQRTEQGDSAMYLCASSSTGGDSPLHFGNGTRLTVT.

This chain joins TRBV5-1 and TRBJ2-7, with 7 bases that match TRBD2. The CDR3 length is 15 residues. V shed 5 bases and J 1 base; nucleotides not matched to a gene: 9. Germline V gives CDR1 SGHRS, CDR2 YFSETQ. CDR3 protein: CASRPAGPPSYEQYF. The CDR3 region has the DNA TGCGCCAGCAGACCAGCGGGGCCCCCATCCTACGAGCAGTACTTC. Filled out from reference TRBV5-1 and TRBJ2-7, the complete variable domain reads KAGVTQTPRYLIKTRGQQVTLSCSPISGHRSVSWYQQTPGQGLQFLFEYFSETQRNKGNFPGRFSGRQFSNSRSEMNVSTLELGDSALYLCASRPAGPPSYEQYFGPGTRLTVT.

Notes on this clone: The same CDR3 can be traced to other DNA sequences in this sample. V gene TRBV6-1 combines with J gene TRBJ1-5; tentative D call: TRBD1 (5 bases). V shed 7 bases and J shed 4 bases, with 17 bases lying between them. Germline-derived CDR1 and CDR2 are MNHNS and SASEGT. The CDR3 contains 15 residues. The CDR3 sequence: CASNPGQGLNQPQHF. The CDR3, as DNA: TGTGCCAGCAATCCTGGGCAGGGCCTTAATCAGCCCCAGCATTTT.

This clone turned up a few times. The chain joins TRBV6-5 to TRBJ1-2; tentatively, D is TRBD1 (6 bases). Trimming took off 2 bases at V and 8 bases at J, with 15 bases between the two ends. Germline V lookup: CDR1 MNHEY, CDR2 SVGAGI. The CDR3 covers 14 residues. Here the CDR3 DNA reads TGTGCCAGCAGTTACGTACAGGCCCAGGGGGGCTACACCTTC. It is translated as CASSYVQAQGGYTF.

V is TRBV5-6 and J is TRBJ2-2; D is undetermined. The CDR3 has 13 amino acids. V lost 2 bases and J lost 2, with 4 bases in between. Germline-derived CDR1 and CDR2 are SGHDT and YYEEEE. The CDR3 here is CASSFGNTGELFF. The CDR3 DNA reads as TGTGCCAGCAGCTTCGGTAACACCGGGGAGCTGTTTTTT.

The CDR3 region is CASSPRGGAYNEQFF. The DNA for the CDR3 is TGTGCCAGCAGCCCCCGCGGGGGGGCTTACAATGAGCAGTTCTTC. This chain uses TRBV7-7 with TRBJ2-1; 9 nucleotides agree with TRBD2. The ends lost 5 bases at V and 4 bases at J; junction bases unmatched: 6. The CDR3 spans 15 residues. Germline assignment: CDR1 SSHAT and CDR2 FNYEAQ (reference sequence).

There are a few counts of this clone. This chain uses TRBV5-4 with TRBJ1-1; 9 bases are shared with TRBD1. V shed 0 bases and J 5 bases; nucleotides not matched to a gene: 5. The CDR3 totals 15 residues. Per germline, CDR1 SGHNT and CDR2 YYREEE (reference sequence). This chain's CDR3 is CASSLGGQGETEAFF. The CDR3 coding sequence is TGTGCCAGCAGCTTGGGGGGACAGGGTGAGACTGAAGCTTTCTTT.

The V gene is TRBV6-6, the J gene TRBJ2-2; 9 bases match TRBD1. CDR1 MNHNY and CDR2 SVGAGI come from the germline V gene (reference sequence). The CDR3 has 16 residues. J lost 5 bases, V lost 5 bases, and 9 bases had no gene match. The CDR3 region has the DNA TGTGCCAGCAGTCCCGGACAGGGGTCGCGTACCGGGGAGCTGTTTTTT. Protein product: CASSPGQGSRTGELFF.

This sequence joins TRBV2 and TRBJ2-3, with 9 bases fitting TRBD2. The CDR3 has 14 amino acids. Germline V CDR1 and CDR2: SNHLY, FYNNEI. Unmatched junction bases numbered 5, after V lost 3 bases and J lost 7 bases. The CDR3 protein is CASSDGGGAYTQYF. Here the CDR3 DNA reads TGTGCCAGCAGTGATGGCGGGGGGGCTTATACGCAGTATTTT.

This clone was counted only a few times. The chain employs TRBV5-6 and TRBJ1-5; D ambiguous. The CDR3 runs to 14 residues. From germline, CDR1 is SGHDT and CDR2 YYEEEE. The V end lost 1 base, the J end lost 6 bases, and 11 bases lay between the germline ends. The CDR3 region is CASSLRAGSQPQHF. In DNA form, the CDR3 reads TGTGCCAGCAGCTTGAGGGCGGGGAGTCAGCCCCAGCATTTT.

V usage is TRBV5-1 and J usage is TRBJ2-7; 8 positions agree with TRBD1. The CDR3 sequence is 14 residues long. V was clipped by 2 bases and J by 0 bases; unmatched bases: 1. Germline V gives CDR1 SGHRS, CDR2 YFSETQ. The CDR3 spells CASSFTGGSYEQYF. The CDR3 region has the DNA TGCGCCAGCAGCTTCACAGGGGGCTCCTACGAGCAGTACTTC. The full variable domain, rest sourced from reference TRBV5-1 and TRBJ2-7, is KAGVTQTPRYLIKTRGQQVTLSCSPISGHRSVSWYQQTPGQGLQFLFEYFSETQRNKGNFPGRFSGRQFSNSRSEMNVSTLELGDSALYLCASSFTGGSYEQYFGPGTRLTVT.

This rearrangement joins TRBV7-2 to TRBJ1-1; 7 bases are a match to TRBD1. Germline CDR1 reads SGHTA; CDR2 reads FQGNSA. The CDR3 spans 14 residues. Unmatched junction bases numbered 15, after V lost 7 bases and J lost 10 bases. The CDR3 DNA reads as TGTGCCAGCACCAGAGGGGGCCGTACCCCGGCAGCTTTCTTT. Residues: CASTRGGRTPAAFF.

J is TRBJ1-3 and V is TRBV7-9; the D gene is possibly TRBD1 (6 bases). CDR3 size: 15 residues. Germline V lookup: CDR1 SEHNR, CDR2 FQNEAQ (reference sequence). Deletions cut 5 bases from V and 4 bases from J, with 15 bases between. The CDR3 is CASSQQGGLGNTIYF. Written as DNA, the CDR3 is TGTGCCAGCAGCCAACAGGGTGGTCTCGGAAACACCATATATTTT.

The J gene is TRBJ1-5, the V gene TRBV10-3; D gene unclear. The V and J ends lost 8 bases and 3 bases respectively, with 14 bases between them. The CDR3 has 14 amino acids. CDR1 and CDR2 from the germline V gene are ENHRY and SYGVKD. Here the CDR3 DNA reads TGTGCCATCGGCCCGTCGGCGGACAATCAGCCCCAGCATTTT. Residues: CAIGPSADNQPQHF.

The V and J genes are TRBV10-1 and TRBJ2-2; TRBD2 aligns across 10 bases. CDR1 is WNHNN and CDR2 is SYGVQD in the germline V gene (reference sequence). The length of the CDR3 is 19 residues. After removal of 2 bases from V and 1 base from J, the junction contained 10 bases not matched to a gene. CDR3 amino acids: CASSENKASGGWNTGELFF. The CDR3 DNA reads as TGCGCCAGCAGTGAGAATAAGGCTAGCGGGGGATGGAACACCGGGGAGCTGTTTTTT.

A note on this clone: The CDR3 does not close with the conserved phenylalanine or tryptophan, likely indicating a read error. The limits of the CDR3 on the DNA are not certain, so only TCRdb's listed CDR3 is given. The chain is built from TRBV21-1 and TRBJ2-7; TRBD1 is the table's D call, not checked against the DNA. TRBV21-1 is flagged as a pseudogene. The CDR3 spans 12 residues, counting both ends. The CDR3 loop reads CASSKNMAGVRL.

This sequence joins TRBV5-1 and TRBJ2-2, with TRBD1 matching over 12 bases. Germline values: CDR1 SGHRS, CDR2 YFSETQ. This CDR3 region has 16 residues. J lost 7 bases, V lost 4 bases, and 8 bases had no gene match. The CDR3: CASSDPGQGAIGELFF. The CDR3 DNA is TGCGCCAGCAGCGACCCGGGACAGGGGGCGATCGGGGAGCTGTTTTTT.